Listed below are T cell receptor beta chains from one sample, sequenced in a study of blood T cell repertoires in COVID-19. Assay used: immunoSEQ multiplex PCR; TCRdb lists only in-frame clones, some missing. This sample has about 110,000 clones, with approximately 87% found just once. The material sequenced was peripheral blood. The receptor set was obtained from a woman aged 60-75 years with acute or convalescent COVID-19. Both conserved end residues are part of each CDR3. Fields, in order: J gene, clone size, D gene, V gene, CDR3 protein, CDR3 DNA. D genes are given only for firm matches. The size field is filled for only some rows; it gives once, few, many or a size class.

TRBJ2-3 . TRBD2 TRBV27 CASSLYGGDTDTQYF TGTGCCAGCAGTTTATATGGGGGGGACACAGATACGCAGTATTTT
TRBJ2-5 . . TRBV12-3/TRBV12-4 CATTRGAGETQYF TGTGCCACGACACGGGGGGCGGGAGAGACCCAGTACTTC
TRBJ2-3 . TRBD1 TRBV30 CAWRGTGRVVTQYF TGTGCCTGGAGGGGGACAGGGCGGGTCGTTACGCAGTATTTT
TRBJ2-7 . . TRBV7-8 CASSLGGIGEQYF TGTGCCAGCAGCTTGGGCGGGATCGGCGAGCAGTACTTC
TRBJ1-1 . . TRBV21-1 CASSKAQRGGAFF TGTGCCAGCAGCAAAGCGCAGAGGGGGGGAGCTTTCTTT
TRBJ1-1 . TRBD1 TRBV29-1 CSVENITPTGGGGAFF TGCAGCGTTGAAAACATAACCCCGACAGGGGGCGGGGGGGCTTTCTTT
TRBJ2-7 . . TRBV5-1 CASSPGTYYEQYF TGCGCCAGCAGCCCCGGGACTTACTACGAGCAGTACTTC
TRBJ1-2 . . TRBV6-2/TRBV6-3 CASSYSNTHDYGYTF TGTGCCAGCAGTTACTCGAACACCCATGACTATGGCTACACCTTC
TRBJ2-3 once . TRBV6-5 CASSRTRSDTQYF TGTGCCAGCAGCCGGACAAGATCAGATACGCAGTATTTT
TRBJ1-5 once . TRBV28 CAAATGGNQPQHF TGTGCCGCAGCAACGGGGGGCAATCAGCCCCAGCATTTT
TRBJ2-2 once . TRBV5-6 CASSSRDLITGELFF TGTGCCAGCAGCAGCCGGGACTTAATAACCGGGGAGCTGTTTTTT
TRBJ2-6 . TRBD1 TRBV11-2 CASSNRGGGGSGANVLTF TGTGCCAGCAGCAACAGGGGTGGTGGGGGCTCTGGGGCCAACGTCCTGACTTTC
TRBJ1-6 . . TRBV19 CASSIVSGGQDSPLHF TGTGCCAGTAGTATTGTCTCGGGGGGCCAGGATTCACCCCTCCACTTT
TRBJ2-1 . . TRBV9 CASSVIGGQGNEQFF TGTGCCAGCAGCGTTATCGGGGGGCAGGGCAATGAGCAGTTCTTC
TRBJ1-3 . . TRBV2 CASSEDDTTGNTIYF TGTGCCAGCAGTGAAGATGACACGACTGGAAACACCATATATTTT
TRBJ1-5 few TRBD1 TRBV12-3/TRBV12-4 CASRPTGNQPQHF TGTGCCAGCAGACCGACAGGGAATCAGCCCCAGCATTTT
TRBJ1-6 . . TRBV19 CASTPGSLDSSPLHF TGTGCCAGTACCCCTGGATCGCTAGATTCTTCACCCCTCCACTTT
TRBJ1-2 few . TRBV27 CASSVCKGYTF TGTGCCAGCAGCGTGTGTAAAGGCTACACCTTC